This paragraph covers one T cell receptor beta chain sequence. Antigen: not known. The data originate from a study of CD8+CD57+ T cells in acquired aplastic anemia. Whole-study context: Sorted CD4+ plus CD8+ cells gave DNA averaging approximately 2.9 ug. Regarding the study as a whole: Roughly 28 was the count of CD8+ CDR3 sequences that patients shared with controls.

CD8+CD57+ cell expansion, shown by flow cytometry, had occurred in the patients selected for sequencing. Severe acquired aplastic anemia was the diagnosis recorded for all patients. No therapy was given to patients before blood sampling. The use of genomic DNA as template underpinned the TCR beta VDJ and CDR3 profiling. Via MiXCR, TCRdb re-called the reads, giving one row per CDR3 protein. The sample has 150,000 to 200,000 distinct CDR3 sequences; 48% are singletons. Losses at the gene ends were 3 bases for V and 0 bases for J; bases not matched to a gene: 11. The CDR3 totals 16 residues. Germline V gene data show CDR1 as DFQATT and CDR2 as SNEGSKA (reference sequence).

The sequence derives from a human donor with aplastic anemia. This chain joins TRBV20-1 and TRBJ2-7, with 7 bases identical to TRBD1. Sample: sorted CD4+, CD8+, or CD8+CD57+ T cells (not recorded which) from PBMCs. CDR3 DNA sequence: TGCAGTGCTAGGGGTACAGGGGCCGCGAGCTCCTACGAGCAGTACTTC. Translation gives CSARGTGAASSYEQYF.